This TCR beta chain was recorded in a study of shared clonotypes between healthy human individuals. Terminally differentiated effector memory CD45RA+ cells were excluded by CCR7 positive selection of CD45RO-negative cells. Between the trimmed V and J ends, which lost 4 bases and 4 bases, there was a span of 13 bases. This CDR3 contains 14 residues. Germline V gene data show CDR1 as LNHDA and CDR2 as SQIVND (reference sequence). Clones were read by immunoSEQ multiplex PCR, and TCRdb kept only the in-frame ones, dropping some. The repertoire consists of about 2.1 million clones, with about 93% occurring once and the leading ten covering around 1.7%.

Input material: naive CD8+ T cells from PBMCs. V usage is TRBV19 and J usage is TRBJ1-2; D gene uncertain. The clonotype comes from a man younger than 35 in good health. Some clones in this sample may be carry-over from other donors' samples. The CDR3 DNA reads as TGTGCCAGTAGTAATCCCACCGACCCCTATGGCTACACCTTC. Its protein is CASSNPTDPYGYTF.